What follows are 14 T cell receptor beta chains derived from one specimen sequenced in a study of lymphopenia after photon versus proton radiotherapy. Profiling relied on immunoSEQ multiplex PCR, and the TCRdb table lists in-frame clones only, not all of them. This sample has 45,000 to 65,000 clones, with around 80% found just once. The specimen was peripheral blood, collected from a patient treated with photon-based radiotherapy. The receptor source for this set is a man between 50 and 59 years old with gastric cancer.

The chain employs TRBV5-5 and TRBJ2-2, with D possibly called TRBD1 or TRBD2 (7 bases each). This CDR3 spans 15 amino acids. V gave up 4 bases and J gave up 4 bases, with 14 bases separating them. Germline values: CDR1 SGHKS, CDR2 YYEKEE (reference sequence). This CDR3 is CASSAGGAFTGELFF. The CDR3 region has the DNA TGTGCCAGCAGCGCAGGGGGGGCTTTCACCGGGGAGCTGTTTTTT.

This chain connects TRBV6-5 to TRBJ1-2, with D unclear. The CDR3 totals 11 residues. Germline CDR1 and CDR2: MNHEY and SVGAGI. V gave up 8 bases and J gave up 5 bases, with 9 bases separating them. The CDR3 coding sequence is TGTGCCAGCTCCGGATATTATGGCTACACCTTC. Amino acids: CASSGYYGYTF.

The chain recombines TRBV5-1 with TRBJ2-7, with D tentatively TRBD1 or TRBD2 (5 bases each). The CDR3 consists of 15 residues. V was pared by 3 bases and J by 5 bases, with 18 bases between. Germline V lookup: CDR1 SGHRS, CDR2 YFSETQ. DNA of the CDR3: TGCGCCAGCAGCTCCAACCGGGACGGAAACCACGAGCAGTACTTC. Translating it yields CASSSNRDGNHEQYF.

This clone was recorded only once. This chain joins TRBV28 and TRBJ1-5, with a possible D match to TRBD1 (6 bases). The length of the CDR3 is 14 residues. Trimming pared 3 bases from V and 4 bases from J, leaving 10 bases between. From germline, CDR1 is MDHEN and CDR2 SYDVKM. In nucleotides, the CDR3 is TGTGCCAGCAGTTTGACAGGTAATAATCAGCCCCAGCATTTT. Its protein product is CASSLTGNNQPQHF.

The genes are TRBV4-1 and TRBJ2-2; 9 bases agree with TRBD1. CDR1 is MGHRA, CDR2 YSYEKL, per germline. J was trimmed by 6 bases and V by 5 bases; bases with no gene match: 10. The CDR3 is 16 residues long. CDR3 loop: CASSGYRDRESGELFF. For the CDR3, the DNA is TGCGCCAGCAGCGGATACCGGGACAGGGAGTCCGGGGAGCTGTTTTTT.

V is TRBV5-1 and J is TRBJ1-1; D remains unclear. The CDR3 totals 11 residues. CDR1 is SGHRS, CDR2 YFSETQ, per germline. The germline V and J ends were trimmed by 4 bases and 5 bases, with 6 bases remaining between them. This CDR3 reads CASSTGTEAFF. CDR3 nucleotides: TGCGCCAGCAGCACGGGAACTGAAGCTTTCTTT.

The chain uses TRBV29-1 and TRBJ2-1; D might be TRBD1 or TRBD2, each matching 5 bases. The CDR3 totals 15 residues. V gave up 3 bases and J gave up 1 base, with 13 bases separating them. Germline assignment: CDR1 SQVTM and CDR2 ANQGSEA. In DNA form, the CDR3 reads TGCAGCGTTGATACCGGGACGGGGTCCTACAATGAGCAGTTCTTC. Amino acid sequence: CSVDTGTGSYNEQFF.

V and J are TRBV6-1 and TRBJ2-2; no reliable D call. V lost 5 bases to trimming and J lost 5 bases, with 3 bases between them. The CDR3 covers 11 residues. Per the germline V gene, CDR1 is MNHNS and CDR2 is SASEGT. CDR3 protein: CASSQTGELFF. The CDR3 bases are TGTGCCAGCAGTCAAACCGGGGAGCTGTTTTTT.

V gene TRBV19 combines with J gene TRBJ2-6; TRBD1 is a possible D gene (6 bases). Germline V lookup: CDR1 LNHDA, CDR2 SQIVND (reference sequence). The CDR3 runs 15 residues. V was cut by 5 bases and J by 4 bases, with 12 bases left in between. The CDR3 DNA follows: TGTGCCAGTAGTCTCCCAGGGGTGGGGGCCAACGTCCTGACTTTC. This translates into CASSLPGVGANVLTF.

The chain links TRBV7-8 to TRBJ2-3; TRBD1 matches at 9 bases. The CDR3 has 15 amino acids. Unmatched junction bases numbered 10, after V lost 6 bases and J lost 6 bases. Germline-derived CDR1 and CDR2 are SGHVS and FQNEAQ. DNA for the CDR3: TGTGCCAGCAGTCCAACTGTCGGACAGGGGGATACGCAGTATTTT. This gives the protein CASSPTVGQGDTQYF.

V and J are TRBV12-5 and TRBJ2-7; D is uncertain. The CDR3 runs 12 residues. Trimming stripped 3 bases from V and 4 bases from J, with 7 bases between. Germline-derived CDR1 and CDR2 are LGHNT and FRNRAP. DNA for the CDR3: TGTGCTAGTGGTTTCACAGATTACGAGCAGTACTTC. Translation gives CASGFTDYEQYF.

This clone was picked up one time. This chain uses TRBV5-6 with TRBJ2-1, with 7 bases lining up with TRBD2. Germline assignment: CDR1 SGHDT and CDR2 YYEEEE. Trimming at V came to 7 bases and at J to 0 bases, leaving 4 bases not matched to a gene. The CDR3 runs to 14 residues. The CDR3 reads CASGGDYSYNEQFF. The CDR3, as DNA: TGTGCCAGCGGGGGGGACTACTCCTACAATGAGCAGTTCTTC.

The chain combines TRBV4-1 with TRBJ2-2, with no clear D. Per germline, CDR1 MGHRA and CDR2 YSYEKL. The CDR3 is 15 amino acids. Between the trimmed V and J ends, which lost 0 bases and 8 bases, there was a span of 13 bases. The CDR3 loop is CASSQEYPHRGELFF. DNA for the CDR3: TGCGCCAGCAGCCAAGAATACCCCCACCGGGGGGAGCTGTTTTTT.

The rearrangement uses TRBV29-1 and TRBJ2-3; 8 nucleotides agree with TRBD2. V lost 4 bases, J lost 5 bases, and 11 bases stayed unmatched. Germline loops: CDR1 SQVTM, CDR2 ANQGSEA. This CDR3 is built from 15 residues. The CDR3 protein is CSVAAAGVRGDTQYF. The CDR3 DNA reads as TGCAGCGTTGCGGCAGCGGGAGTACGGGGAGATACGCAGTATTTT.